This T cell receptor beta chain was found in a study of cytomegalovirus exposure and HLA in healthy donors. As to this clone: Its antigen remains unknown.

The study, taken as a whole, reports: For TCR beta chains, V- and J-gene trimming was later linked to a missense DCLRE1C variant. There were 150 to 200 TCR beta chains listed as cytomegalovirus-associated.

Amplification used 60 Vbeta primers and 13 Jbeta primers. Some clones are missing from TCRdb's copy, which holds only in-frame ones; the method was immunoSEQ multiplex PCR. The repertoire holds 200,000 to 250,000 clones, with roughly 90% as singletons. Sequenced material: PBMCs. This receptor was taken from a woman between 18 and 30 years old in good health and CMV-seronegative.

Here the CDR3 reads CASSLGGGQTYEQYF. The DNA for the CDR3 is TGTGCCAGCAGCTTGGGTGGGGGACAGACCTACGAGCAGTACTTC. The chain joins TRBV5-4 to TRBJ2-7, with 7 bases lining up with TRBD1. Germline CDR1 and CDR2: SGHNT and YYREEE (reference sequence). Germline trimming cut 0 bases from V and 2 bases from J; bases unmatched to any gene: 5. The CDR3 is 15 amino acids.